The source of this TCR beta chain is a study of T cell clonality in common variable immunodeficiency. Produced via immunoSEQ multiplex PCR; TCRdb's table is partial and in-frame only. The sample has 30,000 to 40,000 clones, none seen only once. Study-wide results and caveats: Reportedly, TCR beta sequences from common variable immunodeficiency showed fewer deletions and N-nucleotide insertions.

This clone has just a few counts. The antigen remains unidentified. Read data end 3 residues before the CDR3 end; the end is taken from the germline J gene. J lost 0 bases, V lost 5 bases, and 1 base had no gene match. From germline, CDR1 is LNHDA and CDR2 SQIVND (reference sequence). The CDR3 consists of 15 residues. The sequenced material came from peripheral blood mononuclear cells. The V call is TRBV19, the J call TRBJ1-5; TRBD1 agrees at 10 bases. The sequence was obtained from a human donor with common variable immunodeficiency. The CDR3 bases that were read are TGTGCCAGTAGTCGGGACAGGGGTAGCAATCAGCCC. This encodes CASSRDRGSNQP. The full CDR3 reads CASSRDRGSNQPQHF.